The 23 T cell receptor beta chains given below trace back to one sample, sequenced in a study of blood T cell repertoires in COVID-19 (dated by TCRdb to 2018 to 2020). Preparation of the library involved the immunoSEQ multiplex PCR assay. In its TCRdb copy, this immuneACCESS table keeps in-frame sequences only and misses some clones. Where compared with another copy, unresolved V genes explain less than half of these, and the others have no known cause. The sample table records about 83,000 clones; roughly 90% of these occur just once. About 17% of the sample comes from the top ten. Material: peripheral blood. The receptors come from an elderly woman with active or convalescent COVID-19.

This clone was observed once. V is TRBV29-1 and J is TRBJ1-1; D is unclear. V lost 7 bases, J lost 1 base, and 13 bases lay in between. Per germline, CDR1 SQVTM and CDR2 ANQGSEA. The CDR3 totals 13 residues. The CDR3 bases are TGCAGCGCTGAGAAGTTAGCGAACACTGAAGCTTTCTTT. It specifies CSAEKLANTEAFF.

The rearrangement links TRBV28 to TRBJ2-7; D not certain. The CDR3 runs to 15 residues. Deletions cut 6 bases from V and 0 bases from J, with 15 bases between. Germline assignment: CDR1 MDHEN and CDR2 SYDVKM. CDR3 amino acids: CASSLRRVSSYEQYF. For the CDR3, the DNA is TGTGCCAGCAGCCTTCGACGGGTCAGCTCCTACGAGCAGTACTTC. The full variable domain, with the rest looked up from reference TRBV28 and TRBJ2-7, is DVKVTQSSRYLVKRTGEKVFLECVQDMDHENMFWYRQDPGLGLRLIYFSYDVKMKEKGDIPEGYSVSREKKERFSLILESASTNQTSMYLCASSLRRVSSYEQYFGPGTRLTVT.

The rearrangement joins TRBV4-3 to TRBJ2-7, with D tentatively TRBD1 (5 bases). Germline CDR1 reads LGHNA; CDR2 reads YSLEER. V lost 4 bases and J lost 0, with 10 bases in between. CDR3 size: 14 residues. The CDR3 DNA follows: TGCGCCAGCAGCCTAGATCAGGGCTCCTACGAGCAGTACTTC. Its translation: CASSLDQGSYEQYF.

The V and J genes are TRBV11-2 and TRBJ1-4; 7 positions agree with TRBD1. V lost 5 bases and J lost 2; bases outside the gene matches: 5. CDR3 length: 15 residues. Looked up from germline, CDR1 is SGHAT and CDR2 is FQNNGV. CDR3 in DNA: TGTGCCAGCAGCCGAATGGGACAGACTAATGAAAAACTGTTTTTT. Residues: CASSRMGQTNEKLFF. Full variable domain (remainder filled in from reference TRBV11-2 and TRBJ1-4): EAGVAQSPRYKIIEKRQSVAFWCNPISGHATLYWYQQILGQGPKLLIQFQNNGVVDDSQLPKDRFSAERLKGVDSTLKIQPAKLEDSAVYLCASSRMGQTNEKLFFGSGTQLSVL.

Here the CDR3 DNA reads TGTGCCAGCAGTTACCGGGACTCGACGGTAGAAGAGCAGTTCTTC. It specifies CASSYRDSTVEEQFF. This rearrangement joins TRBV6-5 to TRBJ2-1, with D possibly being TRBD2 (6 bases). Germline V gene sequence: CDR1 MNHEY, CDR2 SVGAGI. The CDR3 spans 15 residues. Trimming left V 2 bases short and J 10 bases short, with 18 bases between.

The chain has TRBV6-6 and TRBJ2-7; TRBD1 might be the D (6 bases). The V gene's germline CDR1 is MNHNY and CDR2 SVGAGI (reference sequence). Deletions cut 5 bases from V and 6 bases from J, with 8 bases between. The CDR3 totals 11 residues. As DNA, the CDR3 is TGTGCCAGCAGTGACAGGCTCGAGCAGTACTTC. Protein product: CASSDRLEQYF.

V is TRBV19 and J is TRBJ1-1; maybe TRBD1 (5 bases). Germline V gives CDR1 LNHDA, CDR2 SQIVND (reference sequence). The CDR3 covers 16 residues. V was clipped by 3 bases and J by 0 bases, with 14 bases between them. The DNA of the CDR3 is TGTGCCAGTAGTATCCGACCAGGGCAAGTGAACACTGAAGCTTTCTTT. It specifies CASSIRPGQVNTEAFF.

V and J are TRBV24-1 and TRBJ2-7, with 9 bases lining up with TRBD1. V was clipped by 6 bases and J by 6 bases; unmatched bases: 8. This CDR3 spans 14 amino acids. CDR1 is KGHDR and CDR2 is SFDVKD in the germline V gene. The CDR3 is CATSSSRDRAEQYF. The CDR3 nucleotides read TGTGCCACCAGTAGCAGCCGGGACAGGGCCGAGCAGTACTTC.

CDR3 coding DNA: TGTGCCAGCAGCCCTCGGGGTAATGAAAAACTGTTTTTT. It yields the protein CASSPRGNEKLFF. This sequence joins TRBV9 and TRBJ1-4, with D unresolved. The CDR3 length is 13 residues. V lost 4 bases and J 4 bases, leaving 8 bases between the germline ends. Germline assignment: CDR1 SGDLS and CDR2 YYNGEE.

The J gene is TRBJ2-5, the V gene TRBV30; D remains ambiguous. Trimming shortened V by 5 bases and J by 6 bases, and 10 bases separated the two germline ends. Germline lookup yields CDR1 GTSNPN and CDR2 SVGIG (reference sequence). This CDR3 is built from 11 residues. The CDR3 loop is CAWGNTQTQYF. The DNA of the CDR3 is TGTGCCTGGGGGAATACTCAGACCCAGTACTTC. Full variable domain (outside the CDR3, taken from reference TRBV30 and TRBJ2-5): SQTIHQWPATLVQPVGSPLSLECTVEGTSNPNLYWYRQAAGRGLQLLFYSVGIGQISSEVPQNLSASRPQDRQFILSSKKLLLSDSGFYLCAWGNTQTQYFGPGTRLLVL.

This chain joins TRBV15 and TRBJ2-3; maybe TRBD2 (6 bases). The CDR3 is 15 amino acids. Trimming took off 1 base at V and 2 bases at J, with 10 bases between the two ends. The germline CDR1 and CDR2 sequences are LNHNV and YYDKDF (reference sequence). The CDR3 protein is CATSRGGGDTDTQYF. CDR3 coding DNA: TGTGCCACCAGCAGAGGGGGAGGAGACACAGATACGCAGTATTTT.

This sequence joins TRBV4-2 and TRBJ2-3, with 7 bases identical to TRBD2. CDR3 size: 14 residues. Unmatched junction bases numbered 4, after V lost 0 bases and J lost 7 bases. CDR1 is LGHNA, CDR2 YNFKEQ, per germline. CDR3 protein: CASSQDWGGNTQYF. The CDR3 coding sequence is TGTGCCAGCAGCCAAGATTGGGGGGGGAATACGCAGTATTTT.

This rearrangement joins TRBV18 to TRBJ2-2; 8 bases match TRBD1. Germline CDR1 and CDR2: KGHSH and LQKENI. V lost 2 bases to trimming and J lost 6 bases; unmatched junction nucleotides: 8. The CDR3 contains 16 residues. The CDR3 DNA reads as TGTGCCAGCTCACCAAACCGACAGGGGTTCGCCGGGGAGCTGTTTTTT. Translated: CASSPNRQGFAGELFF.

The chain is built from TRBV28 and TRBJ1-2, with a possible D match to TRBD1 (5 bases). V dropped 8 bases and J dropped 4 bases, with 11 bases sitting between them. Germline lookup yields CDR1 MDHEN and CDR2 SYDVKM. The CDR3 totals 12 residues. CDR3 region: CASRGGVYGYTF. Written as DNA, the CDR3 is TGTGCCAGCCGCGGGGGGGTCTATGGCTACACCTTC.

This chain uses TRBV24-1 with TRBJ1-2; 8 positions match TRBD1. This CDR3 has 14 residues. The germline V gene encodes CDR1 KGHDR and CDR2 SFDVKD. The V segment lost 3 bases and the J segment 5 bases; nucleotides outside the gene matches: 4. CDR3 bases: TGTGCCACCAGTGATGCCGGGACAGGTTATGGCTACACCTTC. This codes for CATSDAGTGYGYTF.

The genes are TRBV10-3 and TRBJ1-3; TRBD1 agrees at 7 bases. V shed 4 bases, J shed 0 bases, and the junction held 9 bases outside the gene matches. This CDR3 has 17 amino acids. Germline assignment: CDR1 ENHRY and CDR2 SYGVKD. CDR3 DNA: TGTGCCATCAGTGTCGGGGGACAGTTGAGCTCTGGAAACACCATATATTTT. It encodes CAISVGGQLSSGNTIYF.

J is TRBJ2-3 and V is TRBV4-1, with 8 bases fitting TRBD1. Germline lookup yields CDR1 MGHRA and CDR2 YSYEKL. The CDR3 loop spans 16 amino acids. V was pared by 2 bases and J by 0 bases, with 4 bases of the junction left unmatched. CDR3 sequence: CASSQPWTGSTDTQYF. The CDR3, as DNA: TGCGCCAGCAGCCAACCTTGGACAGGGAGCACAGATACGCAGTATTTT.

The chain employs TRBV15 and TRBJ1-6, with D possibly being TRBD1 (5 bases). The CDR3 is 19 residues long. Per the germline V gene, CDR1 is LNHNV and CDR2 is YYDKDF (reference sequence). Trimming shortened V by 0 bases and J by 10 bases, and 25 bases separated the two germline ends. The CDR3 sequence is CATSRDRRTLLLESSPLHF. The CDR3 DNA reads as TGTGCCACCAGCAGAGATCGCCGGACACTTCTTTTGGAATCCTCACCCCTCCACTTT.

The table lists this clone with a count of one. This chain links TRBV4-3 with TRBJ2-2; 9 bases match TRBD1. Trimming removed 4 bases from V and 1 base from J; junction bases left unmatched: 4. From germline, CDR1 is LGHNA and CDR2 YSLEER. This CDR3 has 16 residues. The CDR3 spells CASSPLGQGNTGELFF. The CDR3 nucleotides read TGCGCCAGCAGCCCATTGGGACAGGGGAACACCGGGGAGCTGTTTTTT.

The V call is TRBV4-1, the J call TRBJ1-6; the D is unclear. The CDR3 contains 15 residues. Trimming took 0 bases from V and 2 from J, leaving 5 bases between them. CDR1 and CDR2 from the germline V gene are MGHRA and YSYEKL. The CDR3 is CASSQESTYNSPLHF. The CDR3 nucleotides are TGCGCCAGCAGCCAAGAGAGCACCTATAATTCACCCCTCCACTTT.

The CDR3 DNA follows: TGCGCCAGCAGCCAAGAACAATATCCGCAGGGGGCGCTTAGTGGCTACACCTTC. Translated: CASSQEQYPQGALSGYTF. V is TRBV4-3 and J is TRBJ1-2; 8 bases are shared with TRBD1. This CDR3 is 18 amino acids long. CDR1 LGHNA and CDR2 YSLEER come from the germline V gene. V lost 0 bases to trimming and J lost 7 bases; unmatched junction nucleotides: 16.

The CDR3 reads CASSLRQGDGGELFF. The CDR3 DNA reads as TGTGCCAGCAGCTTACGACAGGGGGACGGCGGGGAGCTGTTTTTT. J is TRBJ2-2 and V is TRBV7-3; TRBD1 aligns across 9 bases. The germline V gene encodes CDR1 SGHTA and CDR2 FQGTGA. The CDR3 extends over 15 amino acids. J was trimmed by 7 bases and V by 2 bases; bases with no gene match: 5.

The CDR3 region has the DNA TGTGCCAGTAGTATTGGGCCAGCTGAGACAGATACGCAGTATTTT. It translates to CASSIGPAETDTQYF. V is TRBV19 and J is TRBJ2-3, with unresolved D. Germline CDR1 is LNHDA and CDR2 is SQIVND (reference sequence). The CDR3 is 15 amino acids. V gave up 3 bases and J gave up 3 bases, with 13 bases separating them. The complete variable domain, with remaining parts taken from reference TRBV19 and TRBJ2-3, reads DGGITQSPKYLFRKEGQNVTLSCEQNLNHDAMYWYRQDPGQGLRLIYYSQIVNDFQKGDIAEGYSVSREKKESFPLTVTSAQKNPTAFYLCASSIGPAETDTQYFGPGTRLTVL.